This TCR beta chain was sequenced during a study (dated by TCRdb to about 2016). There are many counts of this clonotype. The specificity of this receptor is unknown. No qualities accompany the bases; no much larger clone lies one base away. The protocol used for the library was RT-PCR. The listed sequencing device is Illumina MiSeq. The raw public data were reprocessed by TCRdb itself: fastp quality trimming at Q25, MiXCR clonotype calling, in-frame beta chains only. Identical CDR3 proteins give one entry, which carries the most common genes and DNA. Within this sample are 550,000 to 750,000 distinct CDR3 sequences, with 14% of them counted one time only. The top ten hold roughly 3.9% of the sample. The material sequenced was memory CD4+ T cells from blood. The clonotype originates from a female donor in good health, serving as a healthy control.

This receptor has the CDR3 CASTPTQGGYNSPLHF. Read as DNA, the sequence is TGTGCCAGCACTCCGACCCAGGGCGGATATAATTCACCCCTCCACTTT. Rearrangement joined TRBV28 to TRBJ1-6; D gene: possibly TRBD1, on 5 matching bases. The germline ends are 17 bases apart after V is trimmed by 7 bases and J by 4 bases. The CDR3 starts with the cysteine, ends with the phenylalanine, and has 16 residues. The kept DNA is CDR3 alone, 48 bases in frame from the first base. CDR1 is given as MDHEN and CDR2 as SYDVKM, both from the germline V gene.